This record concerns one TCR beta chain sequence. Its antigen remains unknown. Carried by the TCR beta cDNA libraries were unique molecular identifiers. TCRdb fed the PCR reads into MiXCR, producing one record per CDR3 protein. This table holds about 820,000 distinct CDR3 sequences, roughly 58% found once. The sample is drawn from a study of post-analysis software for immune sequencing data. Whole-study findings and limits: Clustering by F measure revealed strong co-clustering among samples prepared together in one batch. Patients had higher frequencies than controls of roughly five TRBV segments, including TRBV5-6, TRBV5-1 and TRBV20-1.

Germline trimming cut 5 bases from V and 6 bases from J; bases unmatched to any gene: 18. The CDR3 totals 17 residues. Germline values: CDR1 MGHRA, CDR2 YSYEKL. V usage is TRBV4-1 and J usage is TRBJ2-5; 7 bases are shared with TRBD1. The receptor was isolated from a girl aged 5-17 years with multiple sclerosis. Sequencing was done on a sample of blood. The CDR3 protein is CASSLASDRAIEKTQYF. The CDR3 region has the DNA TGCGCCAGCAGCTTGGCGTCTGACAGGGCCATAGAGAAGACCCAGTACTTC.